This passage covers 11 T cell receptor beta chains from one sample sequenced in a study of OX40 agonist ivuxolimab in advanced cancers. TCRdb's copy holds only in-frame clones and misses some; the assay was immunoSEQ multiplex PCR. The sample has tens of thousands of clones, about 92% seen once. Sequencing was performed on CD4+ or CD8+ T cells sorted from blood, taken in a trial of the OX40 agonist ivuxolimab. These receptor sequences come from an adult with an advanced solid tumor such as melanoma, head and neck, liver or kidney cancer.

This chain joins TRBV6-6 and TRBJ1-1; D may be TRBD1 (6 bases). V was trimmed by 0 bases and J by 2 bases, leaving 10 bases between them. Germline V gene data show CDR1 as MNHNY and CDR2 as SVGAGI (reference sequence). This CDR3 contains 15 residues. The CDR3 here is CASSYSTGINTEAFF. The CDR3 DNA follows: TGTGCCAGCAGTTACTCGACAGGCATAAACACTGAAGCTTTCTTT.

This CDR3 is CASSYLRTGGLHEQYF. The CDR3 DNA is TGTGCCAGCAGTTACCTCCGGACGGGGGGACTACACGAGCAGTACTTC. This chain links TRBV6-5 with TRBJ2-7; 7 bases align to TRBD2. This CDR3 has 16 amino acids. Trimming removed 2 bases from V and 5 bases from J; junction bases left unmatched: 12. Germline V gene lookup returns CDR1 MNHEY and CDR2 SVGAGI.

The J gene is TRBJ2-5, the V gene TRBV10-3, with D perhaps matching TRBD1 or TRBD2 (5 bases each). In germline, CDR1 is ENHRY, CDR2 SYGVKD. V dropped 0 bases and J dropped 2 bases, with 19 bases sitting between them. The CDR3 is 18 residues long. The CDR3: CAISESGQGPAIQETQYF. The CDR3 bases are TGTGCCATCAGTGAGTCAGGTCAGGGACCGGCTATTCAAGAGACCCAGTACTTC.

CDR3 sequence: CASSSFPSGLTDTQYF. The CDR3 DNA reads TGTGCCAGCAGCTCCTTCCCTAGCGGGCTCACAGATACGCAGTATTTT. V usage is TRBV5-4 and J usage is TRBJ2-3; 8 nucleotides line up with TRBD2. The CDR3 covers 16 residues. The germline V gene encodes CDR1 SGHNT and CDR2 YYREEE (reference sequence). Trimming took 3 bases from V and 2 from J; bases not matched to a gene: 8.

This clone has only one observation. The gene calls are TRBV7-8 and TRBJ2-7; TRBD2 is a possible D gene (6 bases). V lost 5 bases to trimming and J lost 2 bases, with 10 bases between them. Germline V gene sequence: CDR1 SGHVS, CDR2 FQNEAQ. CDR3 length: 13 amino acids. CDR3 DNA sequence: TGTGCCAGCAGCCGCCGGGGGACCTACGAGCAGTACTTC. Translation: CASSRRGTYEQYF.

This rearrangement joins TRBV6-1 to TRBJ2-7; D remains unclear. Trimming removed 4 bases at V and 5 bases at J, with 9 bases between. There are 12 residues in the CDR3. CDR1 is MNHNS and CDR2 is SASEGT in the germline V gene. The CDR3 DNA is TGTGCCAGCAGTGTACGGGCGCACGAGCAGTACTTC. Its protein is CASSVRAHEQYF.

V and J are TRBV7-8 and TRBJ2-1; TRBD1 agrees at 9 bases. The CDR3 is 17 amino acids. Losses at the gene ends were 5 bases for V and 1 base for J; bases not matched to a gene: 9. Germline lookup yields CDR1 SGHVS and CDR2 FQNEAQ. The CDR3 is CASSKPLGQGSYNEQFF. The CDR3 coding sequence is TGTGCCAGCAGCAAACCCCTAGGACAGGGGTCCTACAATGAGCAGTTCTTC.

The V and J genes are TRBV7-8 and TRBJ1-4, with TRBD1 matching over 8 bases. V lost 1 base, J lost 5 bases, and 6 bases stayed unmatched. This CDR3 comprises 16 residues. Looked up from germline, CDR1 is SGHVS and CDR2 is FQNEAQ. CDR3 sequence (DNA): TGTGCCAGCAGCTTAGGGACAGGGCGAACGAATGAAAAACTGTTTTTT. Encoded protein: CASSLGTGRTNEKLFF.

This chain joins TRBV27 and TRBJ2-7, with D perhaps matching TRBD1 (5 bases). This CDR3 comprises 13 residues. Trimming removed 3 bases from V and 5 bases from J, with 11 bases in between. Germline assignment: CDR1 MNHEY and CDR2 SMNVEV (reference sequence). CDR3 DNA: TGTGCCAGCAGTTTGGCAGGGTGGGACGAGCAGTACTTC. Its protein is CASSLAGWDEQYF.

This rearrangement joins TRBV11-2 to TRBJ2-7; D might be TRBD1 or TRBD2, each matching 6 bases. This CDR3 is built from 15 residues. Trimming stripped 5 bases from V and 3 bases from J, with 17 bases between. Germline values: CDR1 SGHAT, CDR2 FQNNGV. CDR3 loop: CASSTSARGHYEQYF. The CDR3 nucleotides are TGTGCCAGCAGCACATCCGCCCGGGGGCACTACGAGCAGTACTTC.

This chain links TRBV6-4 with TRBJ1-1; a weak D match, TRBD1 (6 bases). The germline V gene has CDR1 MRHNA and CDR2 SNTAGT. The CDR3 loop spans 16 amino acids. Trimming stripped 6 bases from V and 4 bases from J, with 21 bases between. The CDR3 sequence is CASSPAGGAVFTEAFF. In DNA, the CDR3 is TGTGCCAGCAGCCCTGCGGGGGGCGCGGTATTCACTGAAGCTTTCTTT.